Below are 29 T cell receptor beta chains sequenced from a single sample in a study of blood T cell repertoires in COVID-19. Generated by immunoSEQ multiplex PCR, the TCRdb table keeps only in-frame clones and is missing some. The sample holds 50,000 to 75,000 clones, around 77% seen once. The sequenced sample consisted of peripheral blood. These receptors came from an elderly man with active or convalescent COVID-19.

V usage is TRBV12-5 and J usage is TRBJ1-5, with D tentatively TRBD1 (5 bases). The V gene lost 5 bases and the J gene lost 4 bases, with 18 bases spanning the gap. From germline, CDR1 is LGHNT and CDR2 FRNRAP. The CDR3 loop spans 16 amino acids. CDR3 sequence (DNA): TGTGCTAGTGGTCTCCCTTTAACAGGAAAAAATCAGCCCCAGCATTTT. It specifies CASGLPLTGKNQPQHF. Together with reference TRBV12-5 and TRBJ1-5, the CDR3 gives the full variable domain: DARVTQTPRHKVTEMGQEVTMRCQPILGHNTVFWYRQTMMQGLELLAYFRNRAPLDDSGMPKDRFSAEMPDATLATLKIQPSEPRDSAVYFCASGLPLTGKNQPQHFGDGTRLSIL.

The genes are TRBV3-1 (or the pseudogene TRBV3-2) and TRBJ1-2; D uncertain. With 1 base removed from V and 6 bases from J, the gap between germline ends came to 6 bases. The germline gives CDR1 LGHDT, CDR2 YNNKEL (reference sequence). This CDR3 has 12 amino acids. In DNA form, the CDR3 reads TGTGCCAGCAGCCAAGGGCCCAATGGCTACACCTTC. This encodes CASSQGPNGYTF.

As for this clone: Additional DNA sequences in this sample encode the identical CDR3. The chain carries TRBV6-5 and TRBJ2-3, with D tentatively TRBD2 (6 bases). Trimming cost V 2 bases and J 2 bases, with 11 bases left between them. Germline CDR1 reads MNHEY; CDR2 reads SVGAGI. The CDR3 has 15 residues. The CDR3: CASSYGRDHTDTQYF. The CDR3 nucleotides are TGTGCCAGCAGTTACGGGCGGGACCACACAGATACGCAGTATTTT.

The rearrangement links TRBV4-1 to TRBJ2-7, with 9 positions matching TRBD1. V was clipped by 0 bases and J by 1 base; unmatched bases: 10. Germline values: CDR1 MGHRA, CDR2 YSYEKL. The CDR3 totals 18 residues. CDR3 in DNA: TGCGCCAGCAGCCAAGATGAGGTTTCGACAGGGGGATCCTACGAGCAGTACTTC. Protein sequence: CASSQDEVSTGGSYEQYF.

V is TRBV11-3 and J is TRBJ2-1, with D perhaps matching TRBD1 (5 bases). The CDR3 contains 14 residues. CDR1 is SGHNT and CDR2 is YENEEA in the germline V gene. The germline V and J ends were trimmed by 5 bases and 5 bases, with 13 bases remaining between them. Written as DNA, the CDR3 is TGTGCCAGCAGCCCCCCAGGGCTCAACAATGAGCAGTTCTTC. It codes for CASSPPGLNNEQFF.

The chain employs TRBV6-2 or TRBV6-3 and TRBJ1-3, with 9 bases aligning to TRBD1. The CDR3 extends over 17 amino acids. The V gene end was trimmed by 2 bases and the J gene end by 5 bases; junction bases not matched to a gene: 10. Germline-derived CDR1 and CDR2 are MNHEY and SVGEGT. The CDR3 here is CASSYPRTGVLRNTIYF. The CDR3, as DNA: TGTGCCAGCAGTTACCCGCGGACAGGGGTCCTCCGAAACACCATATATTTT.

This sequence joins TRBV29-1 and TRBJ2-1, with TRBD1 matching over 9 bases. After removal of 7 bases from V and 7 bases from J, the junction contained 11 bases not matched to a gene. CDR1 and CDR2 from the germline V gene are SQVTM and ANQGSEA. The CDR3 sequence is 14 residues long. CDR3 nucleotides: TGCAGCGCCCGACCTCGGACAGGGGAAAATGAGCAGTTCTTC. It specifies CSARPRTGENEQFF.

This chain connects TRBV27 to TRBJ2-7; D possibly corresponds to TRBD1 (6 bases). CDR1 is MNHEY and CDR2 is SMNVEV in the germline V gene (reference sequence). The CDR3 runs to 15 residues. Trimming pared 5 bases from V and 0 bases from J, leaving 14 bases between. CDR3 sequence: CASSPRPDSSYEQYF. The DNA of the CDR3 is TGTGCCAGCAGTCCTCGGCCGGACAGCTCCTACGAGCAGTACTTC.

The chain has TRBV4-2 and TRBJ2-1; tentative D call: TRBD1 (5 bases). The germline gives CDR1 LGHNA, CDR2 YNFKEQ. Between the trimmed V and J ends, which lost 3 bases and 3 bases, there was a span of 12 bases. CDR3 length: 15 amino acids. CDR3 loop: CASSQGATDYNEQFF. As DNA, the CDR3 is TGTGCCAGCAGCCAGGGCGCGACAGACTACAATGAGCAGTTCTTC.

The chain has TRBV6-5 and TRBJ2-3, with TRBD1 as a possible D gene (5 bases). V was pared by 0 bases and J by 6 bases, with 13 bases between. Germline lookup yields CDR1 MNHEY and CDR2 SVGAGI. There are 15 residues in the CDR3. The CDR3 nucleotides read TGTGCCAGCAGTTACTCTGTCCAGGGTGGCGATACGCAGTATTTT. Translating it yields CASSYSVQGGDTQYF.

This clone was picked up one time. V and J are TRBV5-5 and TRBJ1-4, with unresolved D. Per germline, CDR1 SGHKS and CDR2 YYEKEE (reference sequence). Trimming left V 4 bases short and J 4 bases short, with 14 bases between. The CDR3 contains 15 residues. For the CDR3, the DNA is TGTGCCAGCAGCCGGGCGGGGAGGGATAATGAAAAACTGTTTTTT. As protein: CASSRAGRDNEKLFF. The full variable domain, with the rest looked up from reference TRBV5-5 and TRBJ1-4, is DAGVTQSPTHLIKTRGQQVTLRCSPISGHKSVSWYQQVLGQGPQFIFQYYEKEERGRGNFPDRFSARQFPNYSSELNVNALLLGDSALYLCASSRAGRDNEKLFFGSGTQLSVL.

J is TRBJ2-2 and V is TRBV9, with D possibly TRBD1 on 6 matching bases. CDR1 is SGDLS and CDR2 is YYNGEE in the germline V gene. Deletions cut 4 bases from V and 0 bases from J, with 13 bases between. There are 16 residues in the CDR3. The CDR3 DNA reads as TGTGCCAGCAGCAGAGCCGGGACACCGAACACCGGGGAGCTGTTTTTT. Its translation: CASSRAGTPNTGELFF. The full variable domain, rest sourced from reference TRBV9 and TRBJ2-2, is DSGVTQTPKHLITATGQRVTLRCSPRSGDLSVYWYQQSLDQGLQFLIQYYNGEERAKGNILERFSAQQFPDLHSELNLSSLELGDSALYFCASSRAGTPNTGELFFGEGSRLTVL.

This chain joins TRBV6-6 and TRBJ1-3; tentatively, D is TRBD1 (6 bases). Trimming stripped 4 bases from V and 2 bases from J, with 9 bases between. The CDR3 is made up of 14 amino acids. The germline gives CDR1 MNHNY, CDR2 SVGAGI (reference sequence). Here the CDR3 reads CASSLQGTGNTIYF. CDR3 sequence (DNA): TGTGCCAGCAGTTTACAGGGAACTGGAAACACCATATATTTT.

The V and J genes are TRBV11-2 and TRBJ2-1; D unclear. The CDR3 length is 12 residues. Trimming shortened V by 5 bases and J by 14 bases, and 16 bases separated the two germline ends. The germline CDR1 and CDR2 sequences are SGHAT and FQNNGV. The CDR3 DNA follows: TGTGCCAGCAGCCCGCGCGCCAATCTGAAGTTCTTC. Its translation is CASSPRANLKFF.

The CDR3 coding sequence is TGTGCCAGCAGTTTCCGGGGACGGGGGGGAAATCAGCCCCAGCATTTT. Its protein is CASSFRGRGGNQPQHF. J is TRBJ1-5 and V is TRBV27; TRBD1 is a possible D gene (5 bases). V dropped 3 bases and J dropped 4 bases, with 16 bases sitting between them. The CDR3 runs 16 residues. The germline V gene has CDR1 MNHEY and CDR2 SMNVEV (reference sequence).

The chain employs TRBV19 and TRBJ1-5; TRBD1 aligns across 8 bases. Germline CDR1 reads LNHDA; CDR2 reads SQIVND (reference sequence). The ends lost 5 bases at V and 6 bases at J; junction bases unmatched: 6. CDR3 length: 14 residues. The CDR3 spells CASSRQGISQPQHF. CDR3 DNA sequence: TGTGCCAGTAGTCGACAGGGGATCTCTCAGCCCCAGCATTTT. The whole variable domain, remainder taken from reference TRBV19 and TRBJ1-5, is DGGITQSPKYLFRKEGQNVTLSCEQNLNHDAMYWYRQDPGQGLRLIYYSQIVNDFQKGDIAEGYSVSREKKESFPLTVTSAQKNPTAFYLCASSRQGISQPQHFGDGTRLSIL.

This chain joins TRBV10-3 and TRBJ1-4; TRBD1 aligns across 9 bases. Germline V lookup: CDR1 ENHRY, CDR2 SYGVKD. CDR3 size: 13 residues. V was pared by 10 bases and J by 5 bases, with 5 bases of the junction left unmatched. The CDR3 region is CATGGTGNEKLFF. In nucleotides, the CDR3 is TGTGCCACCGGAGGGACAGGGAATGAAAAACTGTTTTTT.

The DNA of the CDR3 is TGCGCCAGCAGCTTGGGGACAGTCTCCTACGAGCAGTACTTC. As protein: CASSLGTVSYEQYF. The rearrangement links TRBV5-1 to TRBJ2-7; a weak D match, TRBD1 (6 bases). Germline CDR1 SGHRS, CDR2 YFSETQ. V was cut by 0 bases and J by 0 bases, with 7 bases left in between. The CDR3 has 14 amino acids.

At least ten counts were recorded for this clone. The gene calls are TRBV2 and TRBJ1-4; D might be TRBD1 (6 bases). The CDR3 is made up of 15 amino acids. CDR1 is SNHLY, CDR2 FYNNEI, per germline. V gave up 6 bases and J gave up 8 bases, with 19 bases separating them. The CDR3 nucleotides read TGTGCCAGCAGCCCCCAAGGGGGAGTCGGGGAAAAACTGTTTTTT. It specifies CASSPQGGVGEKLFF.

This chain connects TRBV13 to TRBJ1-2; D gene unclear. The length of the CDR3 is 13 residues. V was pared by 1 base and J by 7 bases, with 10 bases between. The germline V gene has CDR1 PRHDT and CDR2 FYEKMQ (reference sequence). CDR3 protein: CASSLAAGVGYTF. CDR3 sequence (DNA): TGTGCCAGCAGCTTAGCTGCAGGCGTTGGCTACACCTTC.

The chain combines TRBV9 with TRBJ2-7, with 14 positions matching TRBD2. The ends lost 0 bases at V and 12 bases at J; junction bases unmatched: 11. Germline loops: CDR1 SGDLS, CDR2 YYNGEE. The CDR3 loop spans 16 amino acids. The CDR3 spells CASSVEPSGLAGVRYF. The CDR3 nucleotides are TGTGCCAGCAGCGTAGAGCCGTCGGGACTAGCGGGAGTACGGTACTTC.

This clone was counted a few times. The rearrangement joins TRBV19 to TRBJ2-1; 9 bases fit TRBD2. The V gene end was trimmed by 9 bases and the J gene end by 5 bases; junction bases not matched to a gene: 8. CDR1 and CDR2 from the germline V gene are LNHDA and SQIVND (reference sequence). The CDR3 spans 14 residues. Here the CDR3 reads CASAGGPLNNEQFF. The CDR3 region has the DNA TGTGCCAGCGCGGGGGGGCCCCTCAACAATGAGCAGTTCTTC.

This clone showed up just once. The chain links TRBV2 to TRBJ1-1, with D unresolved. The ends were cut back, 4 bases at V and 8 bases at J, with 11 bases in the middle. The CDR3 runs to 12 residues. Germline loops: CDR1 SNHLY, CDR2 FYNNEI. The chain's CDR3 is CASSVRPGEAFF. The CDR3 DNA sequence: TGTGCCAGCAGTGTCAGGCCGGGAGAAGCTTTCTTT.

This clone was seen just once. The CDR3 is CASSFYWGQGLPTAPHNYGYTF. Written as DNA, the CDR3 is TGTGCCAGCAGTTTTTACTGGGGACAGGGCCTGCCCACGGCCCCTCATAACTATGGCTACACCTTC. The chain links TRBV27 to TRBJ1-2; 9 positions match TRBD1. With V trimmed by 3 bases and J by 1 base, 24 bases remained unmatched. Germline V gene data show CDR1 as MNHEY and CDR2 as SMNVEV (reference sequence). The CDR3 sequence is 22 residues long.

This chain links TRBV2 with TRBJ1-6; D might be TRBD1 (6 bases). Trimming stripped 2 bases from V and 9 bases from J, with 17 bases between. CDR3 length equals 16 residues. The germline gives CDR1 SNHLY, CDR2 FYNNEI. CDR3 coding DNA: TGTGCCAGCAGTGAATATGGCGGGGGCCCCACTTCACCCCTCCACTTT. Translating gives CASSEYGGGPTSPLHF.

The chain carries TRBV7-9 and TRBJ2-2; 7 bases are a match to TRBD2. After removal of 6 bases from V and 7 bases from J, the junction contained 11 bases not matched to a gene. Germline V lookup: CDR1 SEHNR, CDR2 FQNEAQ (reference sequence). CDR3 length equals 15 residues. DNA for the CDR3: TGTGCCAGCAGTACCGGGAGGCGCAGTGACGGGGAGCTGTTTTTT. This sequence encodes CASSTGRRSDGELFF.

The V call is TRBV6-2 or TRBV6-3, the J call TRBJ1-2; 8 nucleotides match TRBD1. Trimming cost V 1 base and J 7 bases; bases outside gene matches: 8. The germline gives CDR1 MNHEY, CDR2 SVGEGT. CDR3 length: 15 residues. The CDR3 DNA reads as TGTGCCAGCAGTTACTGGGACAGGATGCTGGCTGGCTACACCTTC. This encodes CASSYWDRMLAGYTF.

The chain combines TRBV19 with TRBJ1-5; 8 positions match TRBD1. Germline assignment: CDR1 LNHDA and CDR2 SQIVND (reference sequence). The CDR3 length is 16 residues. Trimming cost V 8 bases and J 0 bases; bases outside gene matches: 9. CDR3 residues: CASGLDRGGSNQPQHF. The DNA for the CDR3 is TGTGCCAGTGGTCTTGACAGGGGAGGTAGCAATCAGCCCCAGCATTTT. The complete variable domain, with remaining parts taken from reference TRBV19 and TRBJ1-5, reads DGGITQSPKYLFRKEGQNVTLSCEQNLNHDAMYWYRQDPGQGLRLIYYSQIVNDFQKGDIAEGYSVSREKKESFPLTVTSAQKNPTAFYLCASGLDRGGSNQPQHFGDGTRLSIL.

The chain couples TRBV19 to TRBJ2-3, with D perhaps TRBD2 (6 bases). V gave up 5 bases and J gave up 4 bases, with 13 bases separating them. This CDR3 has 14 residues. The germline CDR1 and CDR2 sequences are LNHDA and SQIVND (reference sequence). The CDR3 nucleotides read TGTGCCAGTAGTCCCGGGATAGCGGCAGATACGCAGTATTTT. This codes for CASSPGIAADTQYF.